This T cell receptor beta chain appears in the sequencing data of a study of cytomegalovirus exposure and HLA in healthy donors. This CDR3 spans 11 amino acids. CDR1 is SEHNR and CDR2 is FQNEAQ in the germline V gene (reference sequence). V was pared by 4 bases and J by 4 bases, with 5 bases between. This PCR relied on a set of 60 Vbeta primers and 13 Jbeta primers. The table came from immunoSEQ multiplex PCR; TCRdb's copy has only in-frame clones and leaves some out. The repertoire has about 130,000 clones, approximately 80% of them found once; the top ten carry over 2%. This TCR came from a young man in good health and CMV-seronegative. The V and J genes are TRBV7-9 and TRBJ2-7; D is unclear. Source material: PBMCs. CDR3: CASSSQYEQYF. In nucleotides, the CDR3 is TGTGCCAGCAGCTCCCAATACGAGCAGTACTTC.